This T cell receptor beta chain comes out of a study of T cells in Graves' hyperthyroidism and ophthalmopathy. Study-wide findings and caveats: In the blood, most expanded thyroid clonotypes above 0.001 appeared as well. Stable hyperthyroidism was told apart from ophthalmopathy by a model built on 13 V-J features.

RNA transcripts gave rise to amplified TCR beta CDR3 regions. A set of HTBI primers served as the primers for a first-round RT-PCR of the TCR CDR3. TCRdb used MiXCR to reprocess the multiplex PCR reads, holding one entry per CDR3 protein. The data hold around 340,000 distinct CDR3 sequences, with 15% to 20% observed a single time. The CDR3 is 14 amino acids. V gave up 3 bases and J gave up 6 bases; unmatched junction bases: 1. Germline loops: CDR1 WSHSY, CDR2 SAAADI. Hyperthyroidism was newly diagnosed in patients aged 18 to 65 (duration under 2 months). Concerning this clonotype itself: What it binds is not known.

Sequencing input: blood. The V gene is TRBV10-2, the J gene TRBJ1-4; TRBD1 aligns across 10 bases. This receptor was taken from a woman between 50 and 59 years old with Graves' hyperthyroidism. CDR3 nucleotide sequence: TGCGCCAGCAGTGACGGGACAGGGGATGAAAAACTGTTTTTT. Translated, it gives CASSDGTGDEKLFF.